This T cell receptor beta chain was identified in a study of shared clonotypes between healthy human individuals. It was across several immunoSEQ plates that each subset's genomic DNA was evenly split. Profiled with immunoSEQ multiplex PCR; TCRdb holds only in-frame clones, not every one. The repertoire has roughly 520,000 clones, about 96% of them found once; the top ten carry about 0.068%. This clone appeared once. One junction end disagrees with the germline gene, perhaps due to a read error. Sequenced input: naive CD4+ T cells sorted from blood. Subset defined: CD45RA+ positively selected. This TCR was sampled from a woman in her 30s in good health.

The CDR3 spells CASSRVPPPAGFF. CDR3 bases: TGTGCCAGCAGCCGGGTCCCCCCCCCAGCGGGGTTCTTC. V and J are TRBV28 and TRBJ2-7, with 7 bases matching TRBD2. Germline CDR1 and CDR2: MDHEN and SYDVKM. The CDR3 consists of 13 residues.